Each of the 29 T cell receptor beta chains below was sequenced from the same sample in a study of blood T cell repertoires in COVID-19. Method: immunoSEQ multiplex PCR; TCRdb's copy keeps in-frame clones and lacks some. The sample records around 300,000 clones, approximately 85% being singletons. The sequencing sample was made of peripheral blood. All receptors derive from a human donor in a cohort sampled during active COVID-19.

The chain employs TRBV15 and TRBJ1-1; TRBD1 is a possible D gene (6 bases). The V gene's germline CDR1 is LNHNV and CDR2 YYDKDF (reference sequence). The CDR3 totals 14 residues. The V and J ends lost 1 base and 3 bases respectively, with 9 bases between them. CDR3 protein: CATSRGGQDTEAFF. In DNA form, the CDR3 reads TGTGCCACCAGCAGAGGGGGGCAGGACACTGAAGCTTTCTTT.

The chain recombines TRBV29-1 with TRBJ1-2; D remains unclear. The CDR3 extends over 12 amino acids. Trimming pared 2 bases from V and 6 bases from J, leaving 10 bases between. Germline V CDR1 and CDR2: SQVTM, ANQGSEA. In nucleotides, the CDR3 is TGCAGCGTTGAAATTTTGCGTCATGGCTACACCTTC. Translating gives CSVEILRHGYTF.

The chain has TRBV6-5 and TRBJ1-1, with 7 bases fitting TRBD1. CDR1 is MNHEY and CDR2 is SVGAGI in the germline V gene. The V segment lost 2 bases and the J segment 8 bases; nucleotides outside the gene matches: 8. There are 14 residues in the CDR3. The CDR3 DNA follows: TGTGCCAGCAGTTACGGAGCGGAGACAGGGGAAGCTTTCTTT. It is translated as CASSYGAETGEAFF.

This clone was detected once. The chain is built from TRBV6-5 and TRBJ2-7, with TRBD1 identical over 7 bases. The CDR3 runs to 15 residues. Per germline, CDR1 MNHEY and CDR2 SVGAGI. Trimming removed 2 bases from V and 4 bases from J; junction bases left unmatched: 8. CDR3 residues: CASSYVNYRGYEQYF. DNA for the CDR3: TGTGCCAGCAGTTACGTAAATTACAGGGGTTACGAGCAGTACTTC.

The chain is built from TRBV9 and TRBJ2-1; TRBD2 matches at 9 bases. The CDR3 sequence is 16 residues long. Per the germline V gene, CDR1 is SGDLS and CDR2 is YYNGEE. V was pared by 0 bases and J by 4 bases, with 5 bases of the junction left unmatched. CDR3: CASSVVVSGSYNEQFF. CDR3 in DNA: TGTGCCAGCAGCGTAGTTGTTAGCGGGAGTTACAATGAGCAGTTCTTC.

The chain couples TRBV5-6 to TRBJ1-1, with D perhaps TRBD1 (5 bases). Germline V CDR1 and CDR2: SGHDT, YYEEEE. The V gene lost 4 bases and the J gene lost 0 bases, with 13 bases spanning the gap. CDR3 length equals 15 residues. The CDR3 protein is CASSAGKSLNTEAFF. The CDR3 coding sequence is TGTGCCAGCAGCGCAGGGAAATCCTTGAACACTGAAGCTTTCTTT.

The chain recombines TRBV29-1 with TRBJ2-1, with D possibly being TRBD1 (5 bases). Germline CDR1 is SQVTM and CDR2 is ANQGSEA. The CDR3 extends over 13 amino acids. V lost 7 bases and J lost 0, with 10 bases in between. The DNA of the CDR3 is TGCAGCGGTAGACAGAGCTCCTACAATGAGCAGTTCTTC. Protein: CSGRQSSYNEQFF.

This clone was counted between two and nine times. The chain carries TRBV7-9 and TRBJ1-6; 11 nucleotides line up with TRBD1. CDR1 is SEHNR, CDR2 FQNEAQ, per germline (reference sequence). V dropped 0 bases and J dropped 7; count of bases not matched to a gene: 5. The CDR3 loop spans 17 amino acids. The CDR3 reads CASSLASGQGANSPLHF. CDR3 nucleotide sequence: TGTGCCAGCAGCTTAGCCTCCGGACAGGGGGCGAATTCACCCCTCCACTTT.

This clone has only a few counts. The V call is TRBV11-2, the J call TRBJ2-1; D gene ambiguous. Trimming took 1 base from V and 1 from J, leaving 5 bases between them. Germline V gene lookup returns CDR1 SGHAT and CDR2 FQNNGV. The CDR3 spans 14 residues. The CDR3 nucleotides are TGTGCCAGCAGCTTAGCGAGTTCCTACAATGAGCAGTTCTTC. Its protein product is CASSLASSYNEQFF.

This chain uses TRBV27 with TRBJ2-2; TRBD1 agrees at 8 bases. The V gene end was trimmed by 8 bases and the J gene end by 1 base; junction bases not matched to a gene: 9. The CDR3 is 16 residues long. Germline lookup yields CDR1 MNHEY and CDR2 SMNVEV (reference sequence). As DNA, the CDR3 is TGTGCCAGCTCCAATCAGGGGGCGAGGAACACCGGGGAGCTGTTTTTT. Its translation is CASSNQGARNTGELFF.

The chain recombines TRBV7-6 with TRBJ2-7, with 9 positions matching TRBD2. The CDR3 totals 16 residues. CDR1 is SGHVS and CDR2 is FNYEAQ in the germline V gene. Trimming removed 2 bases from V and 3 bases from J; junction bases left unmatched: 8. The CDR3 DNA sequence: TGTGCCAGCAGCTTAAGGAGCGGGGGGCACCGCTACGAGCAGTACTTC. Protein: CASSLRSGGHRYEQYF.

The chain's CDR3 is CASSGQVARQFF. The CDR3 DNA follows: TGTGCCAGCAGCGGACAGGTCGCCCGGCAGTTCTTC. This chain uses TRBV6-5 with TRBJ2-1; TRBD1 agrees at 7 bases. The germline V gene encodes CDR1 MNHEY and CDR2 SVGAGI. J was trimmed by 12 bases and V by 6 bases; bases with no gene match: 8. The CDR3 loop spans 12 amino acids.

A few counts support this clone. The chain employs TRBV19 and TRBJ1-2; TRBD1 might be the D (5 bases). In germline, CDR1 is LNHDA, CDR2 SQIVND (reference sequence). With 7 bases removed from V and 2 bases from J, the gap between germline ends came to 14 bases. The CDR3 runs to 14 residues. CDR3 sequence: CASTRSRENYGYTF. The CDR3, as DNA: TGTGCCAGTACCCGCTCCAGGGAAAACTATGGCTACACCTTC.

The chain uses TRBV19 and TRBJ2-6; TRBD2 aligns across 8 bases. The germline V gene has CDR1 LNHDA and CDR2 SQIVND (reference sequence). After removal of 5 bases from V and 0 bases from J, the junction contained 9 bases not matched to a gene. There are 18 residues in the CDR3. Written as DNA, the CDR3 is TGTGCCAGTAGTTTCACGGGACTAGTTTCCTCTGGGGCCAACGTCCTGACTTTC. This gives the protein CASSFTGLVSSGANVLTF.

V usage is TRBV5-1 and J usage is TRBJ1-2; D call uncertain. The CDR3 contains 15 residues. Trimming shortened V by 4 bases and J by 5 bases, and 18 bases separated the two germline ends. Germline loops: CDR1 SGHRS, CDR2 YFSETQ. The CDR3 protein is CASSPSGSFLYGYTF. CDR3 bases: TGCGCCAGCAGCCCGTCGGGAAGTTTCCTGTATGGCTACACCTTC.

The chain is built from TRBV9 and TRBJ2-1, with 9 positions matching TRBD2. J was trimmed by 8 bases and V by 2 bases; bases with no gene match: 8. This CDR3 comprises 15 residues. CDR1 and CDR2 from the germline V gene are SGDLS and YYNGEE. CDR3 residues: CASSVTPGLADEQFF. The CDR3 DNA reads TGTGCCAGCAGCGTGACCCCGGGACTAGCCGATGAGCAGTTCTTC.

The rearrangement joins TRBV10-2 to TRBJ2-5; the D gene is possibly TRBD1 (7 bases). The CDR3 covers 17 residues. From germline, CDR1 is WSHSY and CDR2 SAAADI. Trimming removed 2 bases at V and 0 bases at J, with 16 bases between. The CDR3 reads CASSEPRQGLYQETQYF. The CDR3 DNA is TGCGCCAGCAGTGAGCCCAGACAGGGACTGTACCAAGAGACCCAGTACTTC.

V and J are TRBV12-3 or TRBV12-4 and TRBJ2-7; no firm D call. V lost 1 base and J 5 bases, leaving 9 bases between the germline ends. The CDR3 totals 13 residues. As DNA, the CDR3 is TGTGCCAGCAGTTTAGGCCCAGAAGACGAGCAGTACTTC. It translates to CASSLGPEDEQYF.

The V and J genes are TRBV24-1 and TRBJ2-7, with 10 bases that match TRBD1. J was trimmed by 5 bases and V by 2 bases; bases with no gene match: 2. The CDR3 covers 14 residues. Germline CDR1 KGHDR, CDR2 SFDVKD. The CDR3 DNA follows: TGTGCCACCAGTGATTCCGGGACAGGGGACGAGCAGTACTTC. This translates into CATSDSGTGDEQYF.

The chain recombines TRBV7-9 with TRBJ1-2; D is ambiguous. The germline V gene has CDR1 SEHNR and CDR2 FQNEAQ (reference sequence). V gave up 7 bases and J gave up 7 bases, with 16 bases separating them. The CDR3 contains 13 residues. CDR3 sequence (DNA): TGTGCCAGCATTAGGATTCTTCCGGGTGGCTACACCTTC. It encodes CASIRILPGGYTF.

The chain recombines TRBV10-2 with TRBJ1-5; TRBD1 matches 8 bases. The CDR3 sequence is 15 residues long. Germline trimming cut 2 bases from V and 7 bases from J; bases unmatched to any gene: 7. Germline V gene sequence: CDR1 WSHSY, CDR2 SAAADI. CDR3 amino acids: CASSEGQGYQQPQHF. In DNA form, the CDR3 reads TGCGCCAGCAGTGAGGGACAGGGATATCAACAGCCCCAGCATTTT.

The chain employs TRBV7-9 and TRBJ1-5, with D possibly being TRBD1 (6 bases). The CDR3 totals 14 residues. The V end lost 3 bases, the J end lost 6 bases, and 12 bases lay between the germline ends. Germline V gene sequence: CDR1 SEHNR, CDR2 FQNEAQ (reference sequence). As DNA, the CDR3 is TGTGCCAGCAGCTTGGGGGGGACAAGTCAGCCCCAGCATTTT. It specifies CASSLGGTSQPQHF.

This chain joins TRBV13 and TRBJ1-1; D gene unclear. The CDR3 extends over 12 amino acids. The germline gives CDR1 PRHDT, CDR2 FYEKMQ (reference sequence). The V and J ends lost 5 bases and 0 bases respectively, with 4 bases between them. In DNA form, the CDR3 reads TGTGCCAGCAGCCAGTTGAACACTGAAGCTTTCTTT. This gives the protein CASSQLNTEAFF.

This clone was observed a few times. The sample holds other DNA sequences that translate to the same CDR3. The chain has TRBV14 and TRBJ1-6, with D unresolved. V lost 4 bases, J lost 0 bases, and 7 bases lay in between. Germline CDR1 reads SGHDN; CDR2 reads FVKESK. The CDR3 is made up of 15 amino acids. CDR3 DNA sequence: TGTGCCAGCAGCCGAGGGAGCTCCTATAATTCACCCCTCCACTTT. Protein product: CASSRGSSYNSPLHF.

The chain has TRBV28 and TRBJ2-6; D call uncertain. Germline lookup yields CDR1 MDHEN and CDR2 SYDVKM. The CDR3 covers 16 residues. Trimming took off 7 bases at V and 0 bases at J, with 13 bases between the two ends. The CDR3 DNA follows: TGTGCCAGCACTCAGACTCGGAGCTCTGGGGCCAACGTCCTGACTTTC. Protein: CASTQTRSSGANVLTF. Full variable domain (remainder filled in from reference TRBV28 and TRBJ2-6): DVKVTQSSRYLVKRTGEKVFLECVQDMDHENMFWYRQDPGLGLRLIYFSYDVKMKEKGDIPEGYSVSREKKERFSLILESASTNQTSMYLCASTQTRSSGANVLTFGAGSRLTVL.

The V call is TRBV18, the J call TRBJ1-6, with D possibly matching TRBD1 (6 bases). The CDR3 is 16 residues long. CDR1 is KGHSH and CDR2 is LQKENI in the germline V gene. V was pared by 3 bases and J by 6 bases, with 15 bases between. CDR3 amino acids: CASSPSVGARNSPLHF. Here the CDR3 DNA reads TGTGCCAGCTCACCGTCTGTGGGGGCGCGTAATTCACCCCTCCACTTT.

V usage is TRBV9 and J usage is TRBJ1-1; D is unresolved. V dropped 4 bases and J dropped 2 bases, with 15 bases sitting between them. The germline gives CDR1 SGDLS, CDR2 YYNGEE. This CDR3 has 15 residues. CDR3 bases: TGTGCCAGCAGCCCCCAGTTGGGCTCCAACACTGAAGCTTTCTTT. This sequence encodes CASSPQLGSNTEAFF.

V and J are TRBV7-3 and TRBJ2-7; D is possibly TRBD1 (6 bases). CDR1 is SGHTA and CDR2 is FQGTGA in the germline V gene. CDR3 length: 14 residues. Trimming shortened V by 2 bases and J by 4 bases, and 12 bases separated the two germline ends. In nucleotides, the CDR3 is TGTGCCAGCAGCTTAGAAGGCAGGGGTTACGAGCAGTACTTC. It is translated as CASSLEGRGYEQYF.

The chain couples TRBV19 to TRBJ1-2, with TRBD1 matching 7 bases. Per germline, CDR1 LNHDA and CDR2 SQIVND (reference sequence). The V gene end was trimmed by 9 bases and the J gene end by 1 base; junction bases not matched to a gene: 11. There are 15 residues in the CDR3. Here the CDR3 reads CASRKHRGLNYGYTF. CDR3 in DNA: TGTGCCAGCCGGAAACACAGGGGTCTTAACTATGGCTACACCTTC. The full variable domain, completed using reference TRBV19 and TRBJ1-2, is DGGITQSPKYLFRKEGQNVTLSCEQNLNHDAMYWYRQDPGQGLRLIYYSQIVNDFQKGDIAEGYSVSREKKESFPLTVTSAQKNPTAFYLCASRKHRGLNYGYTFGSGTRLTVV.